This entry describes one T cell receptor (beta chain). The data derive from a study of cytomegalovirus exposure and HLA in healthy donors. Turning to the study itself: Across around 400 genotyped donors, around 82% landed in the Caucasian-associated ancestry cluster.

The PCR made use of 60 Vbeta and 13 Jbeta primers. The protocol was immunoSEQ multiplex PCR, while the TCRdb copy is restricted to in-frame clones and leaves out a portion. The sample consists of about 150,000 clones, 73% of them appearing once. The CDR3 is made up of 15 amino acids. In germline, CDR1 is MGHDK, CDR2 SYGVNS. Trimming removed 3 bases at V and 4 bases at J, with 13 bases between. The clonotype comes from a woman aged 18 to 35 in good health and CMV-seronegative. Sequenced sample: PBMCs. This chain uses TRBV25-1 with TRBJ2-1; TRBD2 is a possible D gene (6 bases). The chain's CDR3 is CASSDPTRGYNEQFF. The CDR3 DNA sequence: TGTGCCAGCAGTGATCCGACTAGGGGTTACAATGAGCAGTTCTTC.